The sequence of this T cell receptor (beta chain) was determined in a study of blood T cell repertoires in COVID-19. Per the original data handling: From reference gene primer amplification, estimates of nucleated cell counts were derived. Profiling relied on immunoSEQ multiplex PCR, and the TCRdb table lists in-frame clones only, not all of them. V and J calls and clone size are as listed in that table; D and trimming were resolved from the DNA. The sample consists of 150,000 to 200,000 clones, roughly 88% of them appearing once. The germline V gene encodes CDR1 KGHSH and CDR2 LQKENI. The CDR3 loop spans 13 amino acids. Trimming shortened V by 2 bases and J by 8 bases, and 10 bases separated the two germline ends.

The chain is built from TRBV18 and TRBJ1-3; a possible D gene is TRBD1 (6 bases). Sequencing input: peripheral blood. This clonotype originated in an elderly woman with acute or convalescent COVID-19. The CDR3 DNA follows: TGTGCCAGCTCACCAGGGGGCAGTTACACCATATATTTT. Its protein product is CASSPGGSYTIYF.